This T cell receptor beta chain comes out of a study of T cells expressing NK-cell markers. Study conclusions and caveats: Whether expanded NKG2C+ T cell clones were HCMV specific stayed uncertain. Once again these clonotypes came out on top in the CD3+CD56-NKG2C+ fraction of several donors. More than 5 donors showed dominant NKG2C+ clonotypes comprising about 1.0-8% of their CD8+ T cells.

Note on this clonotype: Its antigen is as yet unknown.

The germline V gene encodes CDR1 SGHDT and CDR2 YYEEEE. The CDR3 length is 15 residues. TCR beta libraries carry UMIs added by 5'RACE template switching. TCRdb re-called the 5' RACE reads and catalogs CDR3 proteins one per entry, DNA excluded. This listing includes 350,000 to 400,000 distinct CDR3 sequences. Sequencing was performed on blood T cells: a sorted CD56 or NKG2C T cell subset, CD4+ or CD8+ T cells, or bulk PBMC T cells (not recorded which). The TCR was taken from a woman aged 45-65 years in good health. V and J are TRBV5-6 and TRBJ2-1. The CDR3 spells CASRGLGDLANEQFF.